These T cell receptor beta chains were read from a single sample in a study of T cell responses to AZD1222 COVID-19 vaccine. The protocol was immunoSEQ multiplex PCR, while the TCRdb copy is restricted to in-frame clones and leaves out a portion. The repertoire holds roughly 160,000 clones, with 88% as singletons. The sequencing here drew on peripheral blood, taken on day 0 of AZD1222 vaccination. These receptors were obtained from an adult in good health. Both conserved end residues are part of each CDR3. A D gene is named only where the DNA matches it firmly. Clone sizes are given selectively: once, few, many, or a class where the clone is expanded.

j_call d_call v_call clone_size cdr3_nt cdr3_aa
TRBJ2-1 . TRBV12-3/TRBV12-4 few TGTGCCAGCAGTGATTCGGGGCGACCCGAGCAGTTCTTC CASSDSGRPEQFF
TRBJ2-1 TRBD2 TRBV5-1 . TGCGCCAGCAGCTTGAACGCGGGAGTATACAATGAGCAGTTCTTC CASSLNAGVYNEQFF
TRBJ2-5 TRBD1 TRBV7-3 . TGTGCCAGCAGCTCGACAGGGTCGATGGAGACCCAGTACTTC CASSSTGSMETQYF
TRBJ1-4 . TRBV19 . TGTGCCAGTAGCCCACTCGGCTGGACTAATGAAAAACTGTTTTTT CASSPLGWTNEKLFF
TRBJ1-1 . TRBV4-2 . TGTGCCAGCAGATTAGGGGGGACTGAAGCTTTCTTT CASRLGGTEAFF
TRBJ1-6 TRBD1 TRBV28 once TGTGCCAGCAGTTTCATACAGGGGGACTATTCACCCCTCCACTTT CASSFIQGDYSPLHF
TRBJ2-1 . TRBV28 . TGTGCCAGCAGAGCTCCGGGACACTATTACAATGAGCAGTTCTTC CASRAPGHYYNEQFF
TRBJ1-5 . TRBV2 . TGTGCCAGCAGTGTAGGGCGCAATCAGCCCCAGCATTTT CASSVGRNQPQHF
TRBJ1-4 TRBD1 TRBV27 . TGTGCCAGCAGTAGGGGGACAGCTTATGAAAAACTGTTTTTT CASSRGTAYEKLFF
TRBJ2-5 TRBD2 TRBV7-2 . TGTGCCAGCAGCCCTTGGACTAGCGATCAAGAGACCCAGTACTTC CASSPWTSDQETQYF
TRBJ1-1 . TRBV6-2/TRBV6-3 . TGTGCCAGCAGTAAAACGAGGGGGTACTACACTGAAGCTTTCTTT CASSKTRGYYTEAFF
TRBJ2-3 TRBD2 TRBV9 . TGTGCCAGCAGCGTAACCGAGCGGGGGGACACAGATACGCAGTATTTT CASSVTERGDTDTQYF
TRBJ2-4 TRBD1 TRBV5-4 . TGTGCCAGCAGCTCCGGACCCGGGACAGGGGCTTCTTTAGCCAAAAACATTCAGTACTTC CASSSGPGTGASLAKNIQYF
TRBJ2-2 . TRBV2 once TGTGCCAGCACGGGCAGGAACACCGGGGAGCTGTTTTTT CASTGRNTGELFF
TRBJ2-5 TRBD2 TRBV4-1 . TGCGCCAGCAGCCAAGAAAGTCCGGGACTAGCGGGGGGCACGGTAGGAGAGACCCAGTACTTC CASSQESPGLAGGTVGETQYF
TRBJ2-7 . TRBV7-8 . TGTGCCAGCAGCCGCCCCTGGAGTCCCGAGCAGTACTTC CASSRPWSPEQYF
TRBJ2-3 TRBD2 TRBV7-6 . TGTGCCAGCAGCTTAACACGGACTAGCGGGAATCTTGCAGATACGCAGTATTTT CASSLTRTSGNLADTQYF
TRBJ2-5 TRBD1 TRBV10-3 . TGTGCCATGTGTCCGGGACAGGGGCACGAGACCCAGTACTTC CAMCPGQGHETQYF
TRBJ1-2 TRBD1 TRBV6-5 . TGTGCCAGCAGTTCTCCGACAGGGGCGACATATGGCTACACCTTC CASSSPTGATYGYTF
TRBJ1-2 . TRBV4-3 . TGCGCCAGCAGCCAACTTCCCTCTTCAGGGGAAACAAACTATGGCTACACCTTC CASSQLPSSGETNYGYTF
TRBJ1-6 . TRBV30 . TGTGCCTGGAGTCATAGGAGCTCCTATAATTCACCCCTCCACTTT CAWSHRSSYNSPLHF
TRBJ2-2 . TRBV27 . TGTGCCAGCAGTTTCGGTAGGGCCGGGGAGCTGTTTTTT CASSFGRAGELFF
TRBJ1-4 . TRBV6-2/TRBV6-3 . TGTGCCAGCAGTTATGAGCCTAATGAAAAACTGTTTTTT CASSYEPNEKLFF
TRBJ2-1 TRBD1 TRBV5-5 . TGTGCCAGCAGCGCGGACAGGGGAGCTTACAATGAGCAGTTCTTC CASSADRGAYNEQFF
TRBJ2-7 TRBD1 TRBV28 few TGTGCCACCTATCGGTCACAGGGGGCGAACGAGCAGTACTTC CATYRSQGANEQYF
TRBJ1-4 TRBD1 TRBV6-6 . TGTGCCAGCAGTCCGACAGGGTTTCGCGCAACTAATGAAAAACTGTTTTTT CASSPTGFRATNEKLFF
TRBJ1-4 . TRBV27 . TGTGCCAGCAGTTTTACCCGGGGCGGAGGAATGGAAAAACTGTTTTTT CASSFTRGGGMEKLFF
TRBJ1-6 TRBD1 TRBV9 . TGTGCCAGCAGCGCCAGGACAGGGAAGCGGGATAATTCACCCCTCCACTTT CASSARTGKRDNSPLHF
TRBJ1-3 . TRBV5-5 once TGTGCCAGCAGCTTGGGACAGGCTACAGGGACTGGAAACACCATATATTTT CASSLGQATGTGNTIYF
TRBJ2-3 TRBD2 TRBV7-3 . TGTGCCAGCAGCTTAAGGAACAGCGGGAGGGATACGCAGTATTTT CASSLRNSGRDTQYF
TRBJ2-1 . TRBV7-9 . TGTGCCAGCAGCCCCCGGGACGCAGCCCCCAATGAGCAGTTCTTC CASSPRDAAPNEQFF
TRBJ2-1 TRBD2 TRBV27 . TGTGCCAGCAGTTCTAGCGGGACTAACCATCGGGAGCAGTTCTTC CASSSSGTNHREQFF
TRBJ1-6 . TRBV4-3 once TGCGCCAGCAGCCTTTTGACAGACCCTAATTCACCCCTCCACTTT CASSLLTDPNSPLHF
TRBJ1-6 TRBD1 TRBV24-1 . TGTGCCACCAGCACCGGGACAGAGAATTCACCCCTCCACTTT CATSTGTENSPLHF
TRBJ1-2 . TRBV6-6 . TGTGCCAGCAACGGGGAGTTATTGGGTGGCTACACCTTC CASNGELLGGYTF
TRBJ1-4 . TRBV25-1 . TGTGCCAGCAGTGAATCGGCGGACACGGTGTATGAAAAACTGTTTTTT CASSESADTVYEKLFF
TRBJ1-2 . TRBV29-1 . TGCAGCGTTGAAAGTCAGGTCTATGGCTACACCTTC CSVESQVYGYTF
TRBJ1-4 . TRBV7-6 . TGTGCCAGCAGCCTCCCCTTAGGCGAAAAACTGTTTTTT CASSLPLGEKLFF
TRBJ2-3 . TRBV5-4 . TGTGCCAGCAGCTTGGCCGGGCAGGGCGGTTATTTCACAGATACGCAGTATTTT CASSLAGQGGYFTDTQYF
TRBJ2-1 TRBD1 TRBV5-1 few TGCGCCAGCAGCTCCGGGACAGGGGGGAGGGAGCAGTTCTTC CASSSGTGGREQFF
TRBJ1-1 . TRBV6-6 . TGTGCCAGCAGACCCGGGAGGAGCGCTGAAGCTTTCTTT CASRPGRSAEAFF
TRBJ1-4 TRBD1 TRBV5-4 . TGTGCCAGCAGCTCAAGCATTGGCAGGGGGGAAAAACTGTTTTTT CASSSSIGRGEKLFF
TRBJ1-5 . TRBV28 . TGTGCCAGCAGTAAGGTATTTGGCCGGCAGCCCCAGCATTTT CASSKVFGRQPQHF
TRBJ1-2 . TRBV7-9 once TGTGCCAGCAGCTTAGGGGACCCTCTTGGCTACACCTTC CASSLGDPLGYTF
TRBJ1-2 . TRBV20-1 . TGCAGTGTCCGGGACAACGACGGCTACACCTTC CSVRDNDGYTF
TRBJ2-7 . TRBV6-5 . TGTGCCAGCAGTTTTTCGGGCTCCTACGAGCAGTACTTC CASSFSGSYEQYF
TRBJ1-1 . TRBV7-9 . TGTGCCAGCAGTCCCCTGGGCTCCGAAGCTTTCTTT CASSPLGSEAFF
TRBJ1-2 . TRBV27 few TGTGCCAGCAGTTCCGGGACAACTAACTATGGCTACACCTTC CASSSGTTNYGYTF
TRBJ1-4 . TRBV19 . TGTGCCAGTAGTAAACAGGGAATTGAAAAACTGTTTTTT CASSKQGIEKLFF
TRBJ2-1 . TRBV28 . TGTGCCAGCGGAACGGGGATCGTGCAAAGGCAGTTCTTC CASGTGIVQRQFF
TRBJ1-1 . TRBV7-9 . TGTGCCAGCAGCTTGGGGGGGATGAACACTGAAGCTTTCTTT CASSLGGMNTEAFF
TRBJ1-1 . TRBV19 . TGTGCCAGTTTTCCCGGGGTACTTTATCCGAACACTGAAGCTTTCTTT CASFPGVLYPNTEAFF
TRBJ2-7 . TRBV19 few TGTGCCAGTAGTACCCCTGGAGGGGGTAAGGACGAGCAGTACTTC CASSTPGGGKDEQYF
TRBJ1-1 . TRBV7-9 . TGTGCCAACAGCCGTGGGACGGTGAACACTGAAGCTTTCTTT CANSRGTVNTEAFF
TRBJ2-7 TRBD2 TRBV28 . TGTGCCAGCAGTTTACTGTCTAGCGGGGGCTCATCCTACGAGCAGTACTTC CASSLLSSGGSSYEQYF
TRBJ1-6 . TRBV4-3 . TGCGCCAGCAGCCAAGGGGGACGGAATAATTCACCCCTCCACTTT CASSQGGRNNSPLHF
TRBJ2-1 TRBD2 TRBV19 once TGTGCCAGTTTTCCTTCCGGGACTAGCGGGAATGAGCAGTTCTTC CASFPSGTSGNEQFF
TRBJ1-2 . TRBV5-5 few TGTGCCAGCAGCCCACCAATAGGTCGGATCTCCTATGGCTACACCTTC CASSPPIGRISYGYTF
TRBJ2-3 . TRBV7-8 . TGTGCCAGCACCCCCCCCACCGGGAGCACAGATACGCAGTATTTT CASTPPTGSTDTQYF
TRBJ2-7 TRBD2 TRBV4-2 many TGTGCCAGCAGGGAACAAGGTAGCGGGAGTAGCTACGAGCAGTACTTC CASREQGSGSSYEQYF